This T cell receptor beta chain comes out of a study of blood T cell repertoires in COVID-19 (dated by TCRdb to the early 2020s). Turning to the overall study: The collaborator samples originated in the United States, Italy and Spain and spanned the acute and convalescent phases of COVID-19. The prospective study material was composed of cDNA or gDNA derived from T cells, B-cell-depleted T cells, or PBMCs. Deeply sampled blood TCRbeta repertoires from subjects exposed to, actively infected with, or recovered from COVID-19 were included in the dataset. A freely available public database, intended as a resource for researchers studying the immune response to SARS-CoV-2, is where the repertoires were released. Samples came from the ongoing ImmuneRACE study (first 160 participants) plus 1,254 subjects from 6 global collaborators. A de-identified subject ID, COVID-19 status, age in years and sex were almost always included in the sample metadata. Where HLA class I and class II types were available, the types were taken from metadata supplied by the sample provider, not from assay-based typing.

The investigation overall reported the following: The quantity of clinical and demographic metadata differed by source and by participant and was supplied without curation.

In the germline V gene (reference sequence), CDR1 corresponds to MNHEY and CDR2 to SMNVEV. Inclusive of the bounding cysteine and phenylalanine, the CDR3 is 13 residues long. Here the CDR3 DNA is all that survives: 39 bases in frame from base 1. At the junction V is shortened by 6 bases and J by 8 bases, with 14 bases in between. The immunoSEQ Assay, a bias-controlled multiplex PCR, was used to amplify TCRbeta CDR3 regions from genomic DNA. For the original study's pipeline: Within the assay, amplification of reference gene primers was used to estimate how many nucleated cells each sample contained. To quantify the absolute abundance of each unique TCRbeta CDR3 rearrangement, sequence reads were collapsed and filtered. For each sample, productive Simpson clonality was calculated by taking the square root of Simpson's diversity index across productive rearrangements. TCRdb mirrors the immuneACCESS table, restricted to in-frame sequences. Some clones are absent from its copies; in checked studies, under half trace to an unresolved V gene, and the reason for the others is unknown. V and J calls and clone size follow that table, whereas D and trimming were derived from the DNA. The sample table holds approximately 140,000 clones, of which over 75% were seen once. More than 1% of the sample is taken by the ten largest.

Participants in the prospective study were enrolled through a virtual design, were aged roughly 18 to 90 years, and lived in roughly 24 United States geographic areas. In the prospective study, participants were assigned to cohorts based on the clinical history participants reported in a screening survey and a study questionnaire. In the prospective study, mobile phlebotomists collected whole blood, serum and a nasopharyngeal or oropharyngeal swab from each participant. Over a 2-month period, participants in the prospective study had the option of providing additional blood draws and questionnaires. Before DNA extraction, blood samples from the prospective study were shipped at room temperature or frozen. As regards this clone: The antigen it binds to is not known. One base away there is no much larger clone; base qualities are not given.

The sequenced sample was PBMCs or T cells enriched from blood (not recorded which). The chain is assembled from TRBV27 and TRBJ1-5, and perhaps TRBD1 as D gene, on 5 matching bases. This TCR came from a woman aged 25 to 39 with acute COVID-19. Read as DNA, the sequence is TGTGCCAGCAGGCGCAGGGATTTTGAGCCCCAGCATTTT. It translates as CASRRRDFEPQHF.